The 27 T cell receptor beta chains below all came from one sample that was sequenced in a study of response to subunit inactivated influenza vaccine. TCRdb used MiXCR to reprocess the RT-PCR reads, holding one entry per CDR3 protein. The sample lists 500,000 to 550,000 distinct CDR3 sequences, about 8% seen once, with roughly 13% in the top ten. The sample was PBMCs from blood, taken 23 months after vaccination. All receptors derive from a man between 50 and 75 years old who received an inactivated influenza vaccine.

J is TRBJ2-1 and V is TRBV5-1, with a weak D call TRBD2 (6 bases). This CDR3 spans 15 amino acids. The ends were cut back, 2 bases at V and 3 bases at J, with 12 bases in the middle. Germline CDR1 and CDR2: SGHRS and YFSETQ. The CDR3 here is CASSFRDSGYNEQFF. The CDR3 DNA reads TGCGCCAGCAGCTTCCGGGACTCCGGCTACAATGAGCAGTTCTTC.

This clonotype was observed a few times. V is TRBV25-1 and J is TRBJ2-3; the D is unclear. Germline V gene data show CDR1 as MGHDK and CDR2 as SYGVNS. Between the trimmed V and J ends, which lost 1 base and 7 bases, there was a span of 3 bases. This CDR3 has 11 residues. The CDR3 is CASSESHTQYF. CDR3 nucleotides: TGTGCCAGCAGTGAATCTCATACGCAGTATTTT.

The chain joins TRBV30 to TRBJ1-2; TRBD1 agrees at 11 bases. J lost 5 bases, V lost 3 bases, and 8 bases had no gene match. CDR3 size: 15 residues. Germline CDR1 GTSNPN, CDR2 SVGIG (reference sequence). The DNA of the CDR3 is TGTGCCTGGAGCGCTTTGGGACAGGGGGTATATGGCTACACCTTC. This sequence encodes CAWSALGQGVYGYTF.

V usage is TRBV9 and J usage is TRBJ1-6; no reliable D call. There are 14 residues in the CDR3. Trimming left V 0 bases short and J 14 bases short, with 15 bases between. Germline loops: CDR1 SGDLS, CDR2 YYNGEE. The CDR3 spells CASSVDQASGSLHF. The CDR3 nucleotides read TGTGCCAGCAGCGTAGATCAGGCCAGTGGATCCCTCCACTTT. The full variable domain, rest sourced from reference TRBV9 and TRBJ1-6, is DSGVTQTPKHLITATGQRVTLRCSPRSGDLSVYWYQQSLDQGLQFLIQYYNGEERAKGNILERFSAQQFPDLHSELNLSSLELGDSALYFCASSVDQASGSLHFGNGTRLTVT.

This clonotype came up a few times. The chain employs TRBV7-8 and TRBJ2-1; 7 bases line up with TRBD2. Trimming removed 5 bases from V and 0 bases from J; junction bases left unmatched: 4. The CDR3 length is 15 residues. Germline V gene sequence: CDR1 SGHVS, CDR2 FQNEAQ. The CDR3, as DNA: TGTGCCAGCAGCCACGGGGGGACCTCCTACAATGAGCAGTTCTTC. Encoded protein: CASSHGGTSYNEQFF.

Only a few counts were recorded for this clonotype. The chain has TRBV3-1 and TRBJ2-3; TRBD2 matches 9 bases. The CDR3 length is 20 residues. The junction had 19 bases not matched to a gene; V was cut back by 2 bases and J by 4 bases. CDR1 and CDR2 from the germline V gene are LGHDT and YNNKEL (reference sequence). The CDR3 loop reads CASSQNPGLAETGQSDTQYF. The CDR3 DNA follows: TGTGCCAGCAGCCAAAATCCGGGACTAGCAGAAACAGGACAATCAGATACGCAGTATTTT.

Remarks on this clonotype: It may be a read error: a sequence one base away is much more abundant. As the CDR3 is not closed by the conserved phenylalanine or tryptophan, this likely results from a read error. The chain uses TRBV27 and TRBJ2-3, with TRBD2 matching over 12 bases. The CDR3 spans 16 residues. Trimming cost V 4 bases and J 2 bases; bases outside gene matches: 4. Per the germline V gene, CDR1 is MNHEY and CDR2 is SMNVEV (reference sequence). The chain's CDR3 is CASSSGLAGNTDTQYS. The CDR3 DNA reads TGTGCCAGCAGTTCCGGACTAGCGGGGAACACAGATACGCAGTATTCT.

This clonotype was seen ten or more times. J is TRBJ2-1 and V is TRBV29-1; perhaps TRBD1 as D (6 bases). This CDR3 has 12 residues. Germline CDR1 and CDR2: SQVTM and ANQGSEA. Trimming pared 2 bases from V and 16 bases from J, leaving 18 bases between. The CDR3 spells CSVEQGILKSFF. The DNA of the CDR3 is TGCAGCGTTGAACAGGGGATCCTTAAAAGTTTCTTC.

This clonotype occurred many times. The CDR3 nucleotides read TGTGCCAGCAGCCAAGATAGTAGGGGCACCGGGGAGCTGTTTTTT. Translating it yields CASSQDSRGTGELFF. The chain links TRBV4-2 to TRBJ2-2; perhaps TRBD1 as D (5 bases). The length of the CDR3 is 15 residues. Germline lookup yields CDR1 LGHNA and CDR2 YNFKEQ. The V and J ends lost 0 bases and 4 bases respectively, with 9 bases between them.

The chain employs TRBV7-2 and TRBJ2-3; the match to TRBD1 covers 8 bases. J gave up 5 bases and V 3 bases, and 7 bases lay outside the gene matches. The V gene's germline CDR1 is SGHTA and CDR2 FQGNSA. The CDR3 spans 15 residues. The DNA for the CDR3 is TGTGCCAGCAGCTTGGACAGGGCCGGGGGAGATACGCAGTATTTT. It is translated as CASSLDRAGGDTQYF.

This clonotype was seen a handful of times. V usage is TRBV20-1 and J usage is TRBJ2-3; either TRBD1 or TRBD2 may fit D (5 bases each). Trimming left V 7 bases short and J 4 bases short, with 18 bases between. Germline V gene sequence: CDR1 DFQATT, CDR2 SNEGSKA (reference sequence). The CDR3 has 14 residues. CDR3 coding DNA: TGCAGTGGGTCGGGACCCAAGAACCCAGATACGCAGTATTTT. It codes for CSGSGPKNPDTQYF.

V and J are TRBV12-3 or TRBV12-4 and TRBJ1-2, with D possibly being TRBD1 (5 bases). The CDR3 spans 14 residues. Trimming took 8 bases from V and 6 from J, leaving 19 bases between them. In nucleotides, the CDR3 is TGTGCCAGCTCGCCCTCCGGGACGGCGCATGGCTACACCTTC. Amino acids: CASSPSGTAHGYTF.

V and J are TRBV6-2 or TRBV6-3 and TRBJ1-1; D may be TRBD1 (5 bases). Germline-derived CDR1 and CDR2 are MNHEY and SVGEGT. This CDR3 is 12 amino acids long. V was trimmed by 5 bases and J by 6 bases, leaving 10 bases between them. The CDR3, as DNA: TGTGCCAGCAGTAAGCTGACAGCTGAAGCTTTCTTT. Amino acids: CASSKLTAEAFF.

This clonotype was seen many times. The CDR3 protein is CASSFSGAGYNEQFF. CDR3 bases: TGTGCCAGCAGCTTTAGCGGGGCAGGCTACAATGAGCAGTTCTTC. V usage is TRBV7-2 and J usage is TRBJ2-1; 8 bases fit TRBD2. V lost 3 bases, J lost 3 bases, and 4 bases stayed unmatched. Germline V gives CDR1 SGHTA, CDR2 FQGNSA. The CDR3 is 15 amino acids.

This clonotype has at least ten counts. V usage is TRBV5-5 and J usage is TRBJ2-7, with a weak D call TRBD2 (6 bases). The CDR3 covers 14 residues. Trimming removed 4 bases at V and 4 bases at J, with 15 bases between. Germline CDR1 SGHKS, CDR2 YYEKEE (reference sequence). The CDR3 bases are TGTGCCAGCAGCCCCTCAATAGGGAGGTACGAGCAGTACTTC. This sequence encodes CASSPSIGRYEQYF. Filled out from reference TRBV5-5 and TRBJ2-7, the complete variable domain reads DAGVTQSPTHLIKTRGQQVTLRCSPISGHKSVSWYQQVLGQGPQFIFQYYEKEERGRGNFPDRFSARQFPNYSSELNVNALLLGDSALYLCASSPSIGRYEQYFGPGTRLTVT.

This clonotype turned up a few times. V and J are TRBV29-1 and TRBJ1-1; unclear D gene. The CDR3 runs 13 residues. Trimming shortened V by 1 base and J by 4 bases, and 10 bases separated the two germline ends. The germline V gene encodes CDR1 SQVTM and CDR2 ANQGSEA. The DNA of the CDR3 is TGCAGCGTTGAAGGTCAGTACGGCACTGAAGCTTTCTTT. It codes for CSVEGQYGTEAFF.

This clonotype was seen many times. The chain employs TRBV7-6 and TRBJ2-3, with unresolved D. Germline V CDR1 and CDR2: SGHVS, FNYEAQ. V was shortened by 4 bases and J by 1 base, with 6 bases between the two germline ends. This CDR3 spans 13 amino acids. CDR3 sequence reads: CASSSRRTDTQYF. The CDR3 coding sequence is TGTGCCAGCAGCTCCCGCCGCACAGATACGCAGTATTTT. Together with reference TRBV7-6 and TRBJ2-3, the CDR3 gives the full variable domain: GAGVSQSPRYKVTKRGQDVALRCDPISGHVSLYWYRQALGQGPEFLTYFNYEAQQDKSGLPNDRFSAERPEGSISTLTIQRTEQRDSAMYRCASSSRRTDTQYFGPGTRLTVL.

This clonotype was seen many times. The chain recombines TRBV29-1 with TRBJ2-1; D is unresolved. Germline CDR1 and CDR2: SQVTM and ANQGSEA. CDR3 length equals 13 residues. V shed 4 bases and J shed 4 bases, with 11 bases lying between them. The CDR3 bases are TGCAGCGTTGCCCCCGGAAGATACAATGAGCAGTTCTTC. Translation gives CSVAPGRYNEQFF.

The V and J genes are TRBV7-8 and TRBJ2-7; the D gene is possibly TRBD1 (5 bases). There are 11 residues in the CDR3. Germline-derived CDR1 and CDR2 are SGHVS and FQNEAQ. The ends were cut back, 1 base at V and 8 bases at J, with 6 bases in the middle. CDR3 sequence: CASSLGQKQYF. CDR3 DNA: TGTGCCAGCAGCTTAGGACAGAAGCAGTACTTC. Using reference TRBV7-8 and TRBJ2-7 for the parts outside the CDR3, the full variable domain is GAGVSQSPRYKVAKRGQDVALRCDPISGHVSLFWYQQALGQGPEFLTYFQNEAQLDKSGLPSDRFFAERPEGSVSTLKIQRTQQEDSAVYLCASSLGQKQYFGPGTRLTVT.

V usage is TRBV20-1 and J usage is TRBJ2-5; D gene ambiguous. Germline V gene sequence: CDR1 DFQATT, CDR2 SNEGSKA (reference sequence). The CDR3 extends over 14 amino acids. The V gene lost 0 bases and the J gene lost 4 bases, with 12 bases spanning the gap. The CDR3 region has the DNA TGCAGTGCTAGAGATTGGCGCTCAACAGAGACCCAGTACTTC. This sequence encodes CSARDWRSTETQYF.

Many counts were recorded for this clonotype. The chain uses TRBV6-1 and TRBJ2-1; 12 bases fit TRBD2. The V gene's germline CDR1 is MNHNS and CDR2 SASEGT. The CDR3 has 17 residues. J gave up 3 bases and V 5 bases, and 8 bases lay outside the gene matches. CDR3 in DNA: TGTGCCAGCAGTACCCCTAGCGGGAGGGCCAACTACAATGAGCAGTTCTTC. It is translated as CASSTPSGRANYNEQFF.

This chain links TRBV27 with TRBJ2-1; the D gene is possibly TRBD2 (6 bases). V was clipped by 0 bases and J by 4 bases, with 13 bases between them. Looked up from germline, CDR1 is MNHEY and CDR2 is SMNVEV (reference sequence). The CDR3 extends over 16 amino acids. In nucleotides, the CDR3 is TGTGCCAGCAGTTTATCGTTAACTAGCCGGTACAATGAGCAGTTCTTC. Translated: CASSLSLTSRYNEQFF.

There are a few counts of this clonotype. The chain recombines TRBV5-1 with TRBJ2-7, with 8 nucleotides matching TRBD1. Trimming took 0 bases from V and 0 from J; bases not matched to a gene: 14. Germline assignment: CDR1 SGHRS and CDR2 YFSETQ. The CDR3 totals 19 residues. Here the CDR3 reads CASSLVGRGTGGISYEQYF. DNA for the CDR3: TGCGCCAGCAGCTTGGTTGGACGGGGGACAGGCGGGATCTCCTACGAGCAGTACTTC.

The DNA for the CDR3 is TGTGCCAGCAGCTTAGGAACGGGTGGAGGCTCCTACGAGCAGTACTTC. Protein: CASSLGTGGGSYEQYF. The genes are TRBV7-2 and TRBJ2-7, with TRBD2 as a possible D gene (5 bases). Germline CDR1 reads SGHTA; CDR2 reads FQGNSA. This CDR3 contains 16 residues. V was shortened by 1 base and J by 0 bases, with 13 bases between the two germline ends.

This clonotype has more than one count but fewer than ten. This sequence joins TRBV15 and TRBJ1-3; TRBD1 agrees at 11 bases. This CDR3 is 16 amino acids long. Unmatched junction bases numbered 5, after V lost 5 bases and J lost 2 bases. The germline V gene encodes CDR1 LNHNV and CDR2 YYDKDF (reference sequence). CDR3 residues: CATSRGQGAAGNTIYF. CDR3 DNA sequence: TGTGCCACCAGCCGTGGACAGGGGGCTGCTGGAAACACCATATATTTT. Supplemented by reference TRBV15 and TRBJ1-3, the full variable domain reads DAMVIQNPRYQVTQFGKPVTLSCSQTLNHNVMYWYQQKSSQAPKLLFHYYDKDFNNEADTPDNFQSRRPNTSFCFLDIRSPGLGDTAMYLCATSRGQGAAGNTIYFGEGSWLTVV.

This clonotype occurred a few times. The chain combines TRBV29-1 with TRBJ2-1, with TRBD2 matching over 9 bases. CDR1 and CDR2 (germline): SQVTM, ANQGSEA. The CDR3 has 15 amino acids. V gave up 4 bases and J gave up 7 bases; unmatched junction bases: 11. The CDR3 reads CSVALAGAPRNEQFF. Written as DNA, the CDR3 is TGCAGCGTTGCCTTAGCGGGAGCCCCCCGGAATGAGCAGTTCTTC.

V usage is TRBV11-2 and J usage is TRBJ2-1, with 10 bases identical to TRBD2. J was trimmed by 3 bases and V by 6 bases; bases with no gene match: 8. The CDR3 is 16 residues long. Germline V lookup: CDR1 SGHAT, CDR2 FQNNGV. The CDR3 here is CASRASSGSLYNEQFF. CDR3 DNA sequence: TGTGCCAGCAGAGCCTCTAGCGGGAGTCTCTACAATGAGCAGTTCTTC.